This section outlines one T cell receptor (beta chain) sequence together with its context. What it binds is unknown. The entry originates in a study of CD8+CD57+ T cells in acquired aplastic anemia. At the level of the study: Mean yield of DNA from sorted CD4+ and CD8+ cells was around 3 ug.

Genomic DNA served as template for TCR beta VDJ and CDR3 profiling. In TCRdb, the reads were re-called with MiXCR into one record per CDR3 protein. The repertoire includes roughly 180,000 distinct CDR3 sequences, about 50% of them detected once, and about an eighth sits in the top ten. The CDR3 runs 14 residues. The germline gives CDR1 ENHRY, CDR2 SYGVKD. The V and J ends lost 7 bases and 7 bases, in that order; junction bases with no gene match: 12. The authors sequenced patients whose flow cytometry had shown CD8+CD57+ cell expansion. Untreated patients provided the blood samples, with no therapy given before sampling. Findings and caveats of the study: Roughly 30 was the count of CD8+ CDR3 sequences that patients shared with controls.

This chain connects TRBV10-3 to TRBJ2-7, with TRBD1 identical over 8 bases. Material: sorted CD4+, CD8+, or CD8+CD57+ T cells (not recorded which) from PBMCs. The receptor was derived from a human donor with aplastic anemia. The CDR3, as DNA: TGTGCCATCACCTCAGGGGGCTCTGAGGGAGAGCAGTACTTC. Residues: CAITSGGSEGEQYF.